Below are 24 T cell receptor beta chains sequenced from a single sample in a study of blood T cell repertoires in COVID-19. The data were produced by immunoSEQ multiplex PCR, yet TCRdb's version contains in-frame clones alone and is incomplete. The sample lists under 55,000 clones, more than 75% occurring once. Material: peripheral blood. The receptors come from a human donor in a cohort sampled during active COVID-19.

The rearrangement links TRBV5-1 to TRBJ1-5; maybe TRBD1 (6 bases). V was pared by 4 bases and J by 7 bases, with 12 bases between. The CDR3 has 13 amino acids. Germline V gene lookup returns CDR1 SGHRS and CDR2 YFSETQ. This CDR3 is CASSVGDNQPQHF. The CDR3 DNA sequence: TGCGCCAGCAGCGTGGGGGACAACCAGCCCCAGCATTTT. Supplemented by reference TRBV5-1 and TRBJ1-5, the full variable domain reads KAGVTQTPRYLIKTRGQQVTLSCSPISGHRSVSWYQQTPGQGLQFLFEYFSETQRNKGNFPGRFSGRQFSNSRSEMNVSTLELGDSALYLCASSVGDNQPQHFGDGTRLSIL.

In its sample, this clone was seen once. The V call is TRBV7-6, the J call TRBJ1-1; maybe TRBD1 (5 bases). The CDR3 runs to 13 residues. V shed 7 bases and J shed 3 bases, with 12 bases lying between them. Germline CDR1 reads SGHVS; CDR2 reads FNYEAQ. As DNA, the CDR3 is TGTGCCAGCAAGGGTGGGGGGTACACTGAAGCTTTCTTT. The encoded protein is CASKGGGYTEAFF.

The genes are TRBV19 and TRBJ2-6; a possible D gene is TRBD2 (6 bases). The germline gives CDR1 LNHDA, CDR2 SQIVND (reference sequence). V lost 5 bases and J 2 bases, leaving 10 bases between the germline ends. There are 15 residues in the CDR3. The CDR3: CASSPPGAGANVLTF. CDR3 coding DNA: TGTGCCAGTAGTCCGCCGGGGGCTGGGGCCAACGTCCTGACTTTC.

This rearrangement joins TRBV6-1 to TRBJ2-5; TRBD1 agrees at 11 bases. Germline lookup yields CDR1 MNHNS and CDR2 SASEGT. The CDR3 extends over 16 amino acids. V dropped 4 bases and J dropped 5; count of bases not matched to a gene: 9. CDR3: CASSAPPGQGAETQYF. CDR3 coding DNA: TGTGCCAGCAGTGCCCCCCCAGGACAGGGGGCGGAGACCCAGTACTTC.

The chain uses TRBV11-3 and TRBJ2-4; the D gene is possibly TRBD2 (6 bases). Germline V gene sequence: CDR1 SGHNT, CDR2 YENEEA. The CDR3 contains 15 residues. Between the trimmed V and J ends, which lost 1 base and 7 bases, there was a span of 14 bases. In nucleotides, the CDR3 is TGTGCCAGCAGCTTAGCGGGGGTGGTAGCGAACATTCAGTACTTC. Encoded protein: CASSLAGVVANIQYF.

The rearrangement links TRBV6-5 to TRBJ2-1, with 7 bases fitting TRBD2. In germline, CDR1 is MNHEY, CDR2 SVGAGI. The CDR3 extends over 14 amino acids. With 3 bases clipped from V and 6 bases from J, the junction kept 5 bases outside the gene matches. The CDR3 is CASSYSGTINEQFF. The CDR3 DNA reads as TGTGCCAGCAGTTATTCCGGGACTATCAATGAGCAGTTCTTC.

The chain links TRBV7-6 to TRBJ2-7; TRBD2 aligns across 12 bases. J gave up 6 bases and V 5 bases, and 8 bases lay outside the gene matches. Per germline, CDR1 SGHVS and CDR2 FNYEAQ. The CDR3 has 15 amino acids. The DNA of the CDR3 is TGTGCCAGCAGCCCAACTAGCGGGAGGTCGATCGAGCAGTACTTC. It specifies CASSPTSGRSIEQYF.

DNA of the CDR3: TGTGCCAGCAGTGAATTGGGGGGTAGGGGACGGGGCAATCAGCCCCAGCATTTT. Residues: CASSELGGRGRGNQPQHF. The chain uses TRBV6-1 and TRBJ1-5; maybe TRBD1 (5 bases). The CDR3 sequence is 18 residues long. The V gene lost 2 bases and the J gene lost 2 bases, with 19 bases spanning the gap. Germline CDR1 is MNHNS and CDR2 is SASEGT.

The chain links TRBV24-1 to TRBJ2-1; no firm D call. The V and J ends lost 1 base and 0 bases respectively, with 9 bases between them. Germline-derived CDR1 and CDR2 are KGHDR and SFDVKD. The CDR3 has 16 amino acids. The CDR3 coding sequence is TGTGCCACCAGTGATTTAGCTCCGAGCTCCTACAATGAGCAGTTCTTC. It translates to CATSDLAPSSYNEQFF.

The chain employs TRBV10-3 and TRBJ1-6; a weak D match, TRBD1 (5 bases). Trimming took off 3 bases at V and 0 bases at J, with 6 bases between the two ends. This CDR3 is built from 15 residues. CDR1 and CDR2 from the germline V gene are ENHRY and SYGVKD. The CDR3 DNA reads as TGTGCCATCAGTGAAGACAGCTCCTATAATTCACCCCTCCACTTT. Protein: CAISEDSSYNSPLHF.

This clone has a single count. The chain employs TRBV9 and TRBJ2-7, with no clear D. This CDR3 is 15 amino acids long. Germline values: CDR1 SGDLS, CDR2 YYNGEE. With 3 bases removed from V and 2 bases from J, the gap between germline ends came to 15 bases. The CDR3 coding sequence is TGTGCCAGCAGCGAGTCCCTAGGCCAGACCTACGAGCAGTACTTC. Its protein is CASSESLGQTYEQYF.

Comments on this clone: The junction departs from the called germline gene at one end, perhaps through a read error. The chain has TRBV11-1 and TRBJ2-1, with 10 bases matching TRBD2. Germline CDR1 reads SGHAT; CDR2 reads FQDESV (reference sequence). CDR3 size: 15 residues. The CDR3, as DNA: TGTGCCAGCAGCCTAGCGGGAGCGGCGTGGGGTGAGCAGTTCTTC. Translated, it gives CASSLAGAAWGEQFF.

The gene calls are TRBV7-8 and TRBJ2-6, with D possibly TRBD1 on 6 matching bases. Trimming took 5 bases from V and 2 from J, leaving 13 bases between them. The CDR3 sequence is 16 residues long. Looked up from germline, CDR1 is SGHVS and CDR2 is FQNEAQ. DNA of the CDR3: TGTGCCAGCAGCCTAAAGCCAGGGGCTGGGGCCAACGTCCTGACTTTC. Translating gives CASSLKPGAGANVLTF.

The chain carries TRBV30 and TRBJ1-5; 7 bases match TRBD1. V lost 7 bases, J lost 4 bases, and 10 bases stayed unmatched. The CDR3 has 14 residues. Germline V lookup: CDR1 GTSNPN, CDR2 SVGIG (reference sequence). The CDR3 protein is CAYRGQSSNQPQHF. The CDR3 DNA is TGTGCCTACCGGGGACAGTCGTCTAATCAGCCCCAGCATTTT.

This chain uses TRBV29-1 with TRBJ1-1, with D unresolved. Trimming cost V 6 bases and J 1 base, with 12 bases left between them. The CDR3 spans 13 residues. Germline lookup yields CDR1 SQVTM and CDR2 ANQGSEA. As DNA, the CDR3 is TGCAGCGTATGGACTGCGTCGAACACTGAAGCTTTCTTT. It codes for CSVWTASNTEAFF.

The rearrangement joins TRBV5-6 to TRBJ2-3; 7 bases match TRBD1. Germline trimming cut 0 bases from V and 10 bases from J; bases unmatched to any gene: 5. Germline V gene data show CDR1 as SGHDT and CDR2 as YYEEEE. There are 13 residues in the CDR3. This chain's CDR3 is CASSLGTGGPQYF. The CDR3, as DNA: TGTGCCAGCAGCTTGGGGACAGGCGGCCCGCAGTATTTT. The whole variable domain, remainder taken from reference TRBV5-6 and TRBJ2-3, is DAGVTQSPTHLIKTRGQQVTLRCSPKSGHDTVSWYQQALGQGPQFIFQYYEEEERQRGNFPDRFSGHQFPNYSSELNVNALLLGDSALYLCASSLGTGGPQYFGPGTRLTVL.

This clone was seen a single time. The chain uses TRBV29-1 and TRBJ2-7; 7 bases agree with TRBD1. The CDR3 consists of 13 residues. Germline V gene lookup returns CDR1 SQVTM and CDR2 ANQGSEA. Trimming at V came to 5 bases and at J to 1 base, leaving 5 bases not matched to a gene. The CDR3 region is CSVSGGSSYEQYF. As DNA, the CDR3 is TGCAGCGTTTCAGGGGGTTCGTCCTACGAGCAGTACTTC.

The chain carries TRBV19 and TRBJ2-3, with a possible D match to TRBD1 (6 bases). Trimming removed 3 bases at V and 4 bases at J, with 20 bases between. Per the germline V gene, CDR1 is LNHDA and CDR2 is SQIVND (reference sequence). This CDR3 has 17 amino acids. The CDR3 DNA reads as TGTGCCAGTAGTATGAAGTCGACAGGTCGGTCTTCAGATACGCAGTATTTT. This encodes CASSMKSTGRSSDTQYF.

V usage is TRBV5-6 and J usage is TRBJ1-2; weak D call: TRBD1 (6 bases). The CDR3 sequence is 16 residues long. The V gene lost 1 base and the J gene lost 0 bases, with 13 bases spanning the gap. The germline V gene has CDR1 SGHDT and CDR2 YYEEEE. CDR3 region: CASSLYTGLPNYGYTF. The CDR3 region has the DNA TGTGCCAGCAGCTTGTACACAGGGCTTCCTAACTATGGCTACACCTTC. The complete variable domain, with remaining parts taken from reference TRBV5-6 and TRBJ1-2, reads DAGVTQSPTHLIKTRGQQVTLRCSPKSGHDTVSWYQQALGQGPQFIFQYYEEEERQRGNFPDRFSGHQFPNYSSELNVNALLLGDSALYLCASSLYTGLPNYGYTFGSGTRLTVV.

V usage is TRBV2 and J usage is TRBJ2-1; 10 bases are shared with TRBD2. Germline lookup yields CDR1 SNHLY and CDR2 FYNNEI. The CDR3 consists of 16 residues. The trim removed 4 bases at V and 4 bases at J, leaving 7 bases unmatched. Here the CDR3 DNA reads TGTGCCAGCAGTGGGGGCGGGACTAGCGCTTACAATGAGCAGTTCTTC. Translation gives CASSGGGTSAYNEQFF.

The chain combines TRBV7-8 with TRBJ2-7; tentatively, D is TRBD2 (6 bases). Trimming pared 7 bases from V and 3 bases from J, leaving 13 bases between. The length of the CDR3 is 13 residues. Germline V lookup: CDR1 SGHVS, CDR2 FQNEAQ. CDR3 region: CASILALGYEQYV. CDR3 nucleotides: TGTGCCAGCATACTAGCTCTTGGCTACGAGCAGTACGTC.

The chain carries TRBV27 and TRBJ2-7, with 10 bases identical to TRBD1. Germline CDR1 reads MNHEY; CDR2 reads SMNVEV (reference sequence). Trimming removed 6 bases from V and 4 bases from J; junction bases left unmatched: 12. CDR3 length: 16 amino acids. The CDR3 DNA is TGTGCCAGCAGACCCAGGTCCGGGACAGGGGTGTACGAGCAGTACTTC. This codes for CASRPRSGTGVYEQYF.

The genes are TRBV4-1 and TRBJ2-5; a weak D match, TRBD1 (6 bases). CDR3 size: 14 residues. CDR1 is MGHRA and CDR2 is YSYEKL in the germline V gene. V was pared by 5 bases and J by 2 bases, with 12 bases between. DNA for the CDR3: TGCGCCAGCAGCAACGAGGACAGTCAAGAGACCCAGTACTTC. It is translated as CASSNEDSQETQYF.

The CDR3 DNA sequence: TGTGCCAGTAGTTCCCGAGGGACAGTGACTAATGAAAAACTGTTTTTT. Translated: CASSSRGTVTNEKLFF. J is TRBJ1-4 and V is TRBV19, with TRBD1 matching over 7 bases. Germline V gene data show CDR1 as LNHDA and CDR2 as SQIVND (reference sequence). V was clipped by 5 bases and J by 2 bases; unmatched bases: 8. CDR3 length equals 16 residues.